The T cell receptor (beta chain) described here comes from a study of high-grade serous ovarian cancer treatment subgroups. The CDR3 sequence is 14 residues long. V dropped 5 bases and J dropped 3; count of bases not matched to a gene: 2. Germline CDR1 is SNHLY and CDR2 is FYNNEI. Tumor tissue was taken before any definitive surgery or chemotherapy was given. The repertoire was sequenced with immunoSEQ multiplex PCR; TCRdb's copy has only in-frame clones and lacks some. The sample holds 12,000 to 15,000 clones, roughly nine tenths seen once. This TCR came from a human donor with high-grade serous ovarian cancer. The V call is TRBV2, the J call TRBJ2-5, with 11 bases identical to TRBD2. The source material was tumor tissue. In nucleotides, the CDR3 is TGTGCCAGCAGTCAGGGACTAGCGGAAGAGACCCAGTACTTC. The encoded protein is CASSQGLAEETQYF.